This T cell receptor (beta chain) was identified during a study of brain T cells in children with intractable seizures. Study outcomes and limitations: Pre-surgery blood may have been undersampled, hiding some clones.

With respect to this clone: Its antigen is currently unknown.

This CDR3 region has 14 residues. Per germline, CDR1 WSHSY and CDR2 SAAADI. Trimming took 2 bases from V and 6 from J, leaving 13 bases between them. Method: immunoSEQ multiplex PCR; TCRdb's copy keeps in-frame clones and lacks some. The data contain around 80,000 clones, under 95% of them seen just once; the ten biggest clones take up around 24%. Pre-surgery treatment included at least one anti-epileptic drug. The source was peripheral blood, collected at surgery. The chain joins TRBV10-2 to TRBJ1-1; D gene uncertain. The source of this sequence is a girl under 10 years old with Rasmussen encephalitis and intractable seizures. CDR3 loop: CASSEGFLTAEAFF. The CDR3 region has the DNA TGCGCCAGCAGTGAGGGGTTTCTAACCGCTGAAGCTTTCTTT.